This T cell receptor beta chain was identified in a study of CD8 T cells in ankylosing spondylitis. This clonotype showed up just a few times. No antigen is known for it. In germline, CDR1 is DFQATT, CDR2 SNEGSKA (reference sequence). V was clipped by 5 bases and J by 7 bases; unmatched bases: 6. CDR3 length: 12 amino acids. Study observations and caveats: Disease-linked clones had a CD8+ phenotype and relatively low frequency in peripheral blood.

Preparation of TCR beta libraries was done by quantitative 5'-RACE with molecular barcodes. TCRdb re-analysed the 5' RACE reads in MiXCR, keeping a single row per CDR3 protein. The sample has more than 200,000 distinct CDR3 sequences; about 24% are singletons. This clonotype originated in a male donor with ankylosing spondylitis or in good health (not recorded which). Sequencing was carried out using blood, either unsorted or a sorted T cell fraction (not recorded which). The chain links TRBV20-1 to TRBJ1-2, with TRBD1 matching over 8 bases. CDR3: CSAPRGLSGYTF. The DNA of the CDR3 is TGCAGTGCTCCCAGGGGGCTAAGTGGCTACACCTTC.